This entry describes one TCR beta chain. What it binds is unknown. Sequencing used immunoSEQ multiplex PCR; TCRdb keeps in-frame clones, though not all of them. The repertoire holds 15,000 to 20,000 clones, roughly 77% seen once, with about 17% in the top ten. The germline CDR1 and CDR2 sequences are SSHAT and FNYEAQ (reference sequence). The CDR3 length is 14 residues. V lost 5 bases to trimming and J lost 2 bases, with 12 bases between them. This record comes from a study of T cell clonotyping in hematopoietic cell transplantation. Study-wide context: Recipient samples before transplant were obtained post-cytoreduction. Findings and limits, study-wide: Graft donor and pretransplant recipient Inverse Simpson Index values predicted broader posttransplant TCR diversity. Pathologically expanded recipient clonotypes increased progressively from day 30 to day 180 as diversity fell.

Regarding time point: recipient sample about 28 days before transplant, after cytoreduction. The sample in question was peripheral blood mononuclear cells, obtained before stem cell transplant. This TCR derives from a man between 60 and 75 years old with acute myeloid leukemia. Some clones in this sample may be carry-over from other donors' samples. This chain connects TRBV7-7 to TRBJ2-5, with a possible D match to TRBD1 (6 bases). CDR3 loop: CASSNRGQQETQYF. CDR3 sequence (DNA): TGTGCCAGCAGCAACCGAGGACAGCAAGAGACCCAGTACTTC.